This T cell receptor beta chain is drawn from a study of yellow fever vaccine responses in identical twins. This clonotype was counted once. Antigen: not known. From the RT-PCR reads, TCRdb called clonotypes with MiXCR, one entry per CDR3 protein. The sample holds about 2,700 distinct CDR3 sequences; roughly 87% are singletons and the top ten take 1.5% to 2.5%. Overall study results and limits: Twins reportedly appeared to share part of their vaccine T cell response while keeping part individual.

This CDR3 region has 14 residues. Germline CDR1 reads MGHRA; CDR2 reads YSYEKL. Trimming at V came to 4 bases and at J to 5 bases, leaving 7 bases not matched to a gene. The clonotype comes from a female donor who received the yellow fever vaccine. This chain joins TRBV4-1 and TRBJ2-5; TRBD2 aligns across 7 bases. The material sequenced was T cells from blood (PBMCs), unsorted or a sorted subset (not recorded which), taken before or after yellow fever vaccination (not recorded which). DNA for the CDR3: TGCGCCAGCAGCCTTTTCACCGGGGGGGAGACCCAGTACTTC. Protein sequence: CASSLFTGGETQYF.